Following are 2 T cell receptor beta chains from one sample sequenced in a study of post-analysis software for immune sequencing data. Whole-study findings and limits: A few TRBV segments (TRBV5-6, TRBV5-1 and TRBV20-1 among them) occurred more frequently in patients than in controls.

Included in the TCR beta cDNA libraries were unique molecular identifiers. TCRdb passed the PCR reads through MiXCR, listing each CDR3 protein once. The data hold around 200,000 distinct CDR3 sequences, with about 30% observed a single time. Their specific antigens are unknown. The specimen was blood. The receptors stem from a girl younger than 18 with multiple sclerosis.

Only a few counts were recorded for this clonotype. The chain uses TRBV10-3 and TRBJ1-1; a weak D match, TRBD1 (5 bases). The germline V gene has CDR1 ENHRY and CDR2 SYGVKD. V lost 2 bases and J lost 4, with 11 bases in between. The CDR3 length is 14 residues. CDR3 sequence: CAISEERGGTEAFF. The CDR3 region has the DNA TGTGCCATCAGTGAGGAGAGGGGCGGCACTGAAGCTTTCTTT.

There are a few counts of this clonotype. The chain recombines TRBV7-9 with TRBJ2-4; D is uncertain. CDR3 length: 13 amino acids. V shed 8 bases and J shed 0 bases, with 8 bases lying between them. Germline V gene data show CDR1 as SEHNR and CDR2 as FQNEAQ (reference sequence). CDR3 protein: CASGQVAKNIQYF. CDR3 nucleotides: TGTGCCAGCGGCCAGGTAGCCAAAAACATTCAGTACTTC.